The present T cell receptor (beta chain) was sequenced within a study of control samples from healthy donors and cancer patients (dated by TCRdb to 2018 to 2020). The cysteine opens and the phenylalanine closes a CDR3 of 13 amino acids. Only the CDR3 region is kept as DNA, spanning 39 bases read in frame from base 1. Based on the germline V gene, the CDR1 and CDR2 sequences are SGHRS and YFSETQ. Trimming removed 2 bases from V and 4 bases from J, leaving 9 bases between the germline ends. Preparation of the library involved the immunoSEQ multiplex PCR assay. Imported from immuneACCESS, the table was reduced by TCRdb to in-frame sequences with V and J called. These copies leave out some clones; in studies compared against another copy, an unresolved V gene accounts for under half, and the cause of the remainder is not known. The sample data list 100,000 to 150,000 clones, and roughly 87% of these were observed just once. The ten largest clones represent around 2% of the sample.

With respect to this clone: Its antigen is currently not known. No clone much larger than this one lies a single base away; base qualities are absent.

The receptor's source is a man between 18 and 29 years old in good health. Material for sequencing was blood. The chain was built from TRBV5-1 and TRBJ1-1, with TRBD1 perhaps the D gene, on 5 matching bases. At the DNA level, the sequence is TGCGCCAGCAGCTTAGGAGGGGTCACTGAAGCTTTCTTT. This is translated as CASSLGGVTEAFF.